Included here is one T cell receptor (beta chain) sequence, with context. Its specificity is unknown. This specimen comes from a study of shared clonotypes between healthy human individuals. Overall study context: Three plates were used per donor for CD4 naive, three for CD4 memory, two for CD8 naive and one for CD8 memory.

General study results and limits: A reduction in generation probabilities was seen for non-shared clonotypes relative to those shared by all four donors. For naive CD4 cells, roughly 5% of clonotypes were shared across a few donors.

CDR1 is SGHAT, CDR2 FQNNGV, per germline. There are 15 residues in the CDR3. Trimming took 4 bases from V and 8 from J, leaving 17 bases between them. An approximately 180 ng quantity of DNA, approximately 29,000 T cell genomes, went into the sorted-subset replicate PCRs. Generated by immunoSEQ multiplex PCR, the TCRdb table keeps only in-frame clones and is missing some. In the table there are about 110,000 clones, about 72% of which are singletons. The sequencing sample was made of memory CD8+ T cells sorted from blood. As to subset: CD45RO+ cells pooled with CCR7-negative TemRA cells. The receptor comes from a woman in her thirties in good health. The rearrangement links TRBV11-2 to TRBJ2-2; perhaps D is TRBD1 or TRBD2 (5 bases each). The CDR3 DNA sequence: TGTGCCAGCAGCTCATACCGGGACCCAATTGGGGAGCTGTTTTTT. Translated, it gives CASSSYRDPIGELFF.